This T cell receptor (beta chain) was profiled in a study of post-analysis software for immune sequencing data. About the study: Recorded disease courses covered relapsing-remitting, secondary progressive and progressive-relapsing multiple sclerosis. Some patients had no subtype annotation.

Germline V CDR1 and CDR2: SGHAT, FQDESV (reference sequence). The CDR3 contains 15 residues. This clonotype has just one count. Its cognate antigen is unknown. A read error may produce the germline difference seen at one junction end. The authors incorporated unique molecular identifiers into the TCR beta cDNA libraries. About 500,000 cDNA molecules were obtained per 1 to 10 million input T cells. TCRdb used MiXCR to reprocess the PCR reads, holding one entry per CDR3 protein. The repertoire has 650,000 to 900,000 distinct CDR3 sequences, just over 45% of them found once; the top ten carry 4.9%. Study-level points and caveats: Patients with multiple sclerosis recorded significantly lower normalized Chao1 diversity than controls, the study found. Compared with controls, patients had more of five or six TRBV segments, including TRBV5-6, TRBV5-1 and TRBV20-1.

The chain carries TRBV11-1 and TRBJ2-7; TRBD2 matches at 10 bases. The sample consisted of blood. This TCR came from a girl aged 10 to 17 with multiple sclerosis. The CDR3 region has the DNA TGTGCCGGCAGCTCCGGACTAGCGGAGAGCTACGAGCAGTACTTC. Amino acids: CAGSSGLAESYEQYF.